The present T cell receptor beta chain was sequenced within a study of blood T cell repertoires in COVID-19. About the research overall: The United States, Italy and Spain provided the acute and convalescent COVID-19 samples.

V was clipped by 0 bases and J by 5 bases, with 13 bases between them. Germline CDR1 MNHEY, CDR2 SVGAGI. The CDR3 sequence is 16 residues long. Measured with immunoSEQ multiplex PCR; TCRdb has only the in-frame clones, and not every one. The top ten hold roughly 16% of the sample, which has about 110,000 clones, 75% to 80% seen once. V gene TRBV6-5 combines with J gene TRBJ2-2; no clear D gene. Input material: peripheral blood. The sequence came from a woman at least 80 years old with active or convalescent COVID-19. CDR3 bases: TGTGCCAGCAGTTACTCGAGTCCGGGTTCGACCGGGGAGCTGTTTTTT. Its protein is CASSYSSPGSTGELFF.